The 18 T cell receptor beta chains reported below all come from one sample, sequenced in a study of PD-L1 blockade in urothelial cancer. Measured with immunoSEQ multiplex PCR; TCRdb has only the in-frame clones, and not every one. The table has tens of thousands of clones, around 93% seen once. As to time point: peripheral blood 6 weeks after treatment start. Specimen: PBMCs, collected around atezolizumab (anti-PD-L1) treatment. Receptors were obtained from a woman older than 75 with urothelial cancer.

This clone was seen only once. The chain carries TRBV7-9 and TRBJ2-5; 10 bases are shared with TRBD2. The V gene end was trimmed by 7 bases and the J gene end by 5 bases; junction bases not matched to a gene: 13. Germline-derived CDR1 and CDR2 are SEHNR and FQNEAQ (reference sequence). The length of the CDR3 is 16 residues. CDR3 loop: CASTLGASGSGETQYF. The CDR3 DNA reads TGTGCCAGCACCCTGGGGGCTAGCGGGAGCGGGGAGACCCAGTACTTC.

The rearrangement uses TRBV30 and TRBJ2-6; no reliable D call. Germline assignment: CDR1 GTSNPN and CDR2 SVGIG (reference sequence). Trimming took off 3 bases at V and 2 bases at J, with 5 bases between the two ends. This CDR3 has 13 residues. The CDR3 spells CAWRAPGANVLTF. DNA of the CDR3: TGTGCCTGGAGGGCCCCTGGGGCCAACGTCCTGACTTTC.

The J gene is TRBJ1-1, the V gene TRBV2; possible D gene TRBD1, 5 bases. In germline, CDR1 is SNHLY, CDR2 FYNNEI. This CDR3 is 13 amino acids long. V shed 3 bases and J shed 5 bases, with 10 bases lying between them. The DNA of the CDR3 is TGTGCCAGCAGTGAGCAGGGTTCGACTGAAGCTTTCTTT. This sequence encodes CASSEQGSTEAFF.

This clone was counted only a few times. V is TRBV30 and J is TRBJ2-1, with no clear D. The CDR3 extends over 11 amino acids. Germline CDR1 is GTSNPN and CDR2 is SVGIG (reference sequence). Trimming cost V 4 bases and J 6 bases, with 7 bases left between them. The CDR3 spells CAWTVLNEQFF. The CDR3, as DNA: TGTGCCTGGACGGTTCTCAATGAGCAGTTCTTC.

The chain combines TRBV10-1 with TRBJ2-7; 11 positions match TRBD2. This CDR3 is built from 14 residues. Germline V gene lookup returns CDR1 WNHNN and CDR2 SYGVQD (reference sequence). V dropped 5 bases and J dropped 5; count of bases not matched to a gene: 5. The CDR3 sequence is CASSIAGGDNEQYF. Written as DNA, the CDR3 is TGCGCCAGCAGTATAGCGGGAGGGGACAACGAGCAGTACTTC.

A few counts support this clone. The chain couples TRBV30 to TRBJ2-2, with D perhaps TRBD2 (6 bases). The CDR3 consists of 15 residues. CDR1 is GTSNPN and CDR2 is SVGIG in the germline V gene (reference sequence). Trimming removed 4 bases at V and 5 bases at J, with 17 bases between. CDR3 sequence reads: CAWTQQAGLTGELFF. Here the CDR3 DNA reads TGTGCCTGGACGCAGCAAGCGGGCCTGACCGGGGAGCTGTTTTTT.

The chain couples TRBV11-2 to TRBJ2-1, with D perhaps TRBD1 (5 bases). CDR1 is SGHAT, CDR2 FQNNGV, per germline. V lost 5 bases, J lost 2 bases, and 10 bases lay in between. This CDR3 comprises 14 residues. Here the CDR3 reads CASSPGLAYNEQFF. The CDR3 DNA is TGTGCCAGCAGCCCAGGGTTAGCCTACAATGAGCAGTTCTTC.

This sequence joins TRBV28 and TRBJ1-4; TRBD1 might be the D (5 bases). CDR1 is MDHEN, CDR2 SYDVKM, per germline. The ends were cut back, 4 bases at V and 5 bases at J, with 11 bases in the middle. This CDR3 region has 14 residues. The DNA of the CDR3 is TGTGCCAGCAGTTCGACAAGGGGCAATGAAAAACTGTTTTTT. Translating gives CASSSTRGNEKLFF.

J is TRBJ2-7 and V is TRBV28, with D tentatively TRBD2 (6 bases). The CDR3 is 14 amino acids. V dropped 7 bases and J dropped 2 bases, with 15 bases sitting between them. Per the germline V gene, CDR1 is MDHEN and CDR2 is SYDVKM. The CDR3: CASTYAGGAYEQYF. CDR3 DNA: TGTGCCAGCACGTACGCGGGCGGGGCCTACGAGCAGTACTTC.

CDR3 sequence (DNA): TGTGCCAGCAGTCGCCCGGCAGGGGGCATAGATACGCAGTATTTT. It is translated as CASSRPAGGIDTQYF. J is TRBJ2-3 and V is TRBV28, with TRBD1 matching over 8 bases. V was pared by 5 bases and J by 5 bases, with 9 bases of the junction left unmatched. This CDR3 has 15 residues. The germline V gene encodes CDR1 MDHEN and CDR2 SYDVKM.

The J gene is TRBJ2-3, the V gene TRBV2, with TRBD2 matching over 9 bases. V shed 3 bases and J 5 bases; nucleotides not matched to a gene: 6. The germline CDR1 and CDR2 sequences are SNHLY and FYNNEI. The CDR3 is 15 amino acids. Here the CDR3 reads CASSDSGRRGDTQYF. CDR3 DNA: TGTGCCAGCAGTGACAGCGGGAGGCGGGGAGATACGCAGTATTTT.

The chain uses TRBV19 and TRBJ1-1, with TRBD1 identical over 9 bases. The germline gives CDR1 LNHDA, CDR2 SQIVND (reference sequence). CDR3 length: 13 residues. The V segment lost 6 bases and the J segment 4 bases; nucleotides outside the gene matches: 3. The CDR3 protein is CASRPTGGTEAFF. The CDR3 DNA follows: TGTGCCAGTAGGCCGACAGGGGGCACTGAAGCTTTCTTT.

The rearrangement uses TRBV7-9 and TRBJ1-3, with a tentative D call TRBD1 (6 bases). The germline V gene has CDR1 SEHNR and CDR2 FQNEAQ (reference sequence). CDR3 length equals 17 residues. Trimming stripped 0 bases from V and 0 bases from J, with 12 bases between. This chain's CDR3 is CASSLASGGLSGNTIYF. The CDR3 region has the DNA TGTGCCAGCAGCTTAGCTTCGGGGGGCCTCTCTGGAAACACCATATATTTT.

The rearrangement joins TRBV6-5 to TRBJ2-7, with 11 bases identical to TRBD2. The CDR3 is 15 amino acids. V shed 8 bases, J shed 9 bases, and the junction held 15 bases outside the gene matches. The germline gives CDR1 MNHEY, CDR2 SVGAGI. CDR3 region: CASPRLAGGSRRQYF. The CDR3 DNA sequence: TGTGCCAGCCCGCGCCTAGCGGGAGGTTCTCGCCGGCAGTACTTC.

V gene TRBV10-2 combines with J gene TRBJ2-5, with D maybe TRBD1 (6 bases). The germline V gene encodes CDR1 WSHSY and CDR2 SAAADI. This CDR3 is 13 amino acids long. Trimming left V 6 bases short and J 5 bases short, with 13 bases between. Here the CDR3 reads CASSPTGWETQYF. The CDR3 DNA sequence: TGCGCCAGCAGCCCGACAGGTTGGGAGACCCAGTACTTC.

This chain's CDR3 is CASRPTGSNQPQHF. CDR3 nucleotide sequence: TGTGCCAGCAGACCAACAGGCTCCAATCAGCCCCAGCATTTT. J is TRBJ1-5 and V is TRBV19, with a tentative D call TRBD1 (5 bases). The CDR3 loop spans 14 amino acids. The ends were cut back, 9 bases at V and 3 bases at J, with 15 bases in the middle. Germline CDR1 and CDR2: LNHDA and SQIVND (reference sequence).

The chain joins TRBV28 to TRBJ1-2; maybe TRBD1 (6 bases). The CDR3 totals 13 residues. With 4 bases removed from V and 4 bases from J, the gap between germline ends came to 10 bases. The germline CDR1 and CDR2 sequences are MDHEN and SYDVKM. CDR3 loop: CASSYGQTYGYTF. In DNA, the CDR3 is TGTGCCAGCAGTTACGGACAGACCTATGGCTACACCTTC.

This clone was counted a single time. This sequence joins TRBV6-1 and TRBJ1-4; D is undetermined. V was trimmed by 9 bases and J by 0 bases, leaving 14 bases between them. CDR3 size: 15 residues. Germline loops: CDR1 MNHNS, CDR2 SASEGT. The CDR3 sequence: CARKAQPSTNEKLFF. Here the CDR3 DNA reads TGTGCCAGGAAGGCACAGCCATCAACTAATGAAAAACTGTTTTTT.